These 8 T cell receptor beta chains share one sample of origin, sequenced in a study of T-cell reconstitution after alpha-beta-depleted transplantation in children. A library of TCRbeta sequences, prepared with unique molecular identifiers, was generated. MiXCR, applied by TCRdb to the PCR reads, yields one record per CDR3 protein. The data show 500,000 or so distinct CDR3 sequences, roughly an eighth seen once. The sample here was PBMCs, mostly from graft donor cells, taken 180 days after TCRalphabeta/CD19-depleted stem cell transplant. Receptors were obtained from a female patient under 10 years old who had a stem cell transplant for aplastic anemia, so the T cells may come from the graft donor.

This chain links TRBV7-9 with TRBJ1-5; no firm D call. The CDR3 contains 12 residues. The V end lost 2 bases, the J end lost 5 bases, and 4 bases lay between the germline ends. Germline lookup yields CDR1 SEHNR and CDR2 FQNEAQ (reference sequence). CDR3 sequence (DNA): TGTGCCAGCAGCTTATGGCATCAGCCCCAGCATTTT. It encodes CASSLWHQPQHF.

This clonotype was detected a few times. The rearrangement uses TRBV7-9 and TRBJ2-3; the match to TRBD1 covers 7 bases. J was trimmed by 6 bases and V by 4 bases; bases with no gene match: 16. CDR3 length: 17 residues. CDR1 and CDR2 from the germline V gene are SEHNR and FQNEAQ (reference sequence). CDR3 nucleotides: TGTGCCAGCAGCTACCGCCCGGACAGGCTCCAACTCGATACGCAGTATTTT. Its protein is CASSYRPDRLQLDTQYF.

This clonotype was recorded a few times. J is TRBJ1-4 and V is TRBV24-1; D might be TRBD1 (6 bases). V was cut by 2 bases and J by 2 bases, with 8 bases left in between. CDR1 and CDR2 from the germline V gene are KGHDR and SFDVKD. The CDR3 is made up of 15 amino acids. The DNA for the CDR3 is TGTGCCACCAGTGATTCCCAGGGGACTAATGAAAAACTGTTTTTT. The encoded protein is CATSDSQGTNEKLFF.

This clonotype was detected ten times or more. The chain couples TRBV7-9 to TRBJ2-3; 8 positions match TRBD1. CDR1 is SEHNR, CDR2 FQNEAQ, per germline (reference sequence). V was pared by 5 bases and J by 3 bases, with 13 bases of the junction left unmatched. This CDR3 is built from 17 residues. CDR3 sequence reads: CASSQPSPDRETDTQYF. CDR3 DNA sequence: TGTGCCAGCAGCCAACCCAGTCCGGACAGGGAGACAGATACGCAGTATTTT. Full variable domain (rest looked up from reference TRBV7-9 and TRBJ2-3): DTGVSQNPRHKITKRGQNVTFRCDPISEHNRLYWYRQTLGQGPEFLTYFQNEAQLEKSRLLSDRFSAERPKGSFSTLEIQRTEQGDSAMYLCASSQPSPDRETDTQYFGPGTRLTVL.

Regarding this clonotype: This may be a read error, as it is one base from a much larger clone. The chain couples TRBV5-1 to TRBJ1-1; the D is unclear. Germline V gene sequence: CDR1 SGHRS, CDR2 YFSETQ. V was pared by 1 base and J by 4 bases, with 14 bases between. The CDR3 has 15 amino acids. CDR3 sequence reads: CASSLRLSSGTEAFF. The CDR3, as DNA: TGCGCCAGCAGCTTGCGGCTATCCTCGGGCACTGAAGCTTTCTTT.

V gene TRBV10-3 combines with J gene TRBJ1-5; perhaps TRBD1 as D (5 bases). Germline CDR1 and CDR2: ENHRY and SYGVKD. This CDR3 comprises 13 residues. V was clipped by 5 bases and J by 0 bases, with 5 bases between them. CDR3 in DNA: TGTGCCATCAGTCAGGGTAGCAATCAGCCCCAGCATTTT. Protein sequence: CAISQGSNQPQHF.

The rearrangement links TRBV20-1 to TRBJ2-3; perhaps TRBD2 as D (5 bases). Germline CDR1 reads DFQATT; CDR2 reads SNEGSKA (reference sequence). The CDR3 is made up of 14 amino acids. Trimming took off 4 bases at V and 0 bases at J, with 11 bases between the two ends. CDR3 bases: TGCAGTGCTACCTTTCGGGGTAGCACAGATACGCAGTATTTT. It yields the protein CSATFRGSTDTQYF.

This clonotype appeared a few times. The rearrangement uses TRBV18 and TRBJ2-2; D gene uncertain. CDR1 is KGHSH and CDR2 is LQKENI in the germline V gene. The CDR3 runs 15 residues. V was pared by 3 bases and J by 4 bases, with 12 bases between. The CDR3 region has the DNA TGTGCCAGCTCACCGACCCCCATCCCCACCGGGGAGCTGTTTTTT. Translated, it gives CASSPTPIPTGELFF.